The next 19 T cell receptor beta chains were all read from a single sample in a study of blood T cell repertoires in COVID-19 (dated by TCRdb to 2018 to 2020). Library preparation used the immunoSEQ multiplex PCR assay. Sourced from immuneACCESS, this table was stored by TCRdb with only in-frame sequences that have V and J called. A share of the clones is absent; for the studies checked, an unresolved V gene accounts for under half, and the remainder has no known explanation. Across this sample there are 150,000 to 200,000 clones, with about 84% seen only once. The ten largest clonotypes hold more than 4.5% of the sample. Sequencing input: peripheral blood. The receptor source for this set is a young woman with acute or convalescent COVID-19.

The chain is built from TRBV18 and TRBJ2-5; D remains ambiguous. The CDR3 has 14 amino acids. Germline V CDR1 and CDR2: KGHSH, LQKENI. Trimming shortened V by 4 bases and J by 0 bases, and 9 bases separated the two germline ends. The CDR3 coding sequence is TGTGCCAGCTCACGTACCGAGTACCAAGAGACCCAGTACTTC. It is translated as CASSRTEYQETQYF.

The chain's CDR3 is CASSLRRTVTNEKLFF. The CDR3 DNA reads as TGTGCCAGCAGTTTGCGTCGGACAGTAACTAATGAAAAACTGTTTTTT. The chain combines TRBV28 with TRBJ1-4; tentatively, D is TRBD1 (6 bases). Germline V gene sequence: CDR1 MDHEN, CDR2 SYDVKM. This CDR3 spans 16 amino acids. The germline V and J ends were trimmed by 3 bases and 1 base, with 12 bases remaining between them. Based on the CDR3 plus reference TRBV28 and TRBJ1-4, the full variable domain is DVKVTQSSRYLVKRTGEKVFLECVQDMDHENMFWYRQDPGLGLRLIYFSYDVKMKEKGDIPEGYSVSREKKERFSLILESASTNQTSMYLCASSLRRTVTNEKLFFGSGTQLSVL.

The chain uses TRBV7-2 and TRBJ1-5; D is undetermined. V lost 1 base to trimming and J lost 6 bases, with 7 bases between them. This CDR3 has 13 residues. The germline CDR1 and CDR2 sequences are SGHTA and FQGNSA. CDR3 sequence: CASSLGQVQPQHF. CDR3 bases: TGTGCCAGCAGCTTAGGGCAGGTTCAGCCCCAGCATTTT.

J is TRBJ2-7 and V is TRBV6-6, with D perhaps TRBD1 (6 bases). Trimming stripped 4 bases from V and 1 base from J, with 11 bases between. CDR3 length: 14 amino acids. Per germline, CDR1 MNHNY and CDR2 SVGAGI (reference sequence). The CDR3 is CASSSRQESYEQYF. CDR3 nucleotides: TGTGCCAGCAGTTCCCGACAGGAGTCCTACGAGCAGTACTTC.

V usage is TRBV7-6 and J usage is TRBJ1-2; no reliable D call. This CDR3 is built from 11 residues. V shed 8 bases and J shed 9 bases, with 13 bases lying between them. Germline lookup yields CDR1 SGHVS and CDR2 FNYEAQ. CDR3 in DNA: TGTGCCAGCTCCCCCGACAATCGCTACACCTTC. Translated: CASSPDNRYTF.

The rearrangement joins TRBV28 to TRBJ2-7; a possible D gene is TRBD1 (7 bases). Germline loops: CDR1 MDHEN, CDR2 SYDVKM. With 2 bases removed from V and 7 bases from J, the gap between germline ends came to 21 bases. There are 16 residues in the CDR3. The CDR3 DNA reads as TGTGCCAGCAGTTTAACGTCCAGGGGGGCCTTTTGGGAGCAGTACTTC. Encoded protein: CASSLTSRGAFWEQYF.

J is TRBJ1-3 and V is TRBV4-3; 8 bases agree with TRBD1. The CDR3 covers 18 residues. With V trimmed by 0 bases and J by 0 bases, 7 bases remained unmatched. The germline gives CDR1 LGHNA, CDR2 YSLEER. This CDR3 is CASSQDATGANSGNTIYF. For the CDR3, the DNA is TGCGCCAGCAGCCAAGATGCGACAGGGGCGAACTCTGGAAACACCATATATTTT.

CDR3 in amino acids: CASSQDGHFSTDTQYF. The CDR3 coding sequence is TGCGCCAGCAGCCAAGATGGACATTTTAGCACAGATACGCAGTATTTT. The chain couples TRBV4-3 to TRBJ2-3; tentatively, D is TRBD1 (5 bases). The CDR3 consists of 16 residues. Trimming removed 0 bases from V and 0 bases from J, with 10 bases in between. Germline V CDR1 and CDR2: LGHNA, YSLEER.

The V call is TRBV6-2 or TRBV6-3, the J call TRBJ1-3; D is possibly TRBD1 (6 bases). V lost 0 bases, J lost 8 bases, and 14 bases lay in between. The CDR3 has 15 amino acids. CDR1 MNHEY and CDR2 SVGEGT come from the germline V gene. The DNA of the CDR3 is TGTGCCAGCAGTTACTCGTTCAGGGGCCGGGACACCATATATTTT. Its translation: CASSYSFRGRDTIYF.

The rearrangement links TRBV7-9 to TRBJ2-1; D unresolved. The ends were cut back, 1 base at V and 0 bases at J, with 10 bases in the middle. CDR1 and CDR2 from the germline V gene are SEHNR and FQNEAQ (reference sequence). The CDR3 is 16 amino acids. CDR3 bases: TGTGCCAGCAGCTTAGTTTCGCTTAGCTCCTACAATGAGCAGTTCTTC. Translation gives CASSLVSLSSYNEQFF. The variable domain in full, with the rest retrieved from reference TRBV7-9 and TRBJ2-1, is DTGVSQNPRHKITKRGQNVTFRCDPISEHNRLYWYRQTLGQGPEFLTYFQNEAQLEKSRLLSDRFSAERPKGSFSTLEIQRTEQGDSAMYLCASSLVSLSSYNEQFFGPGTRLTVL.

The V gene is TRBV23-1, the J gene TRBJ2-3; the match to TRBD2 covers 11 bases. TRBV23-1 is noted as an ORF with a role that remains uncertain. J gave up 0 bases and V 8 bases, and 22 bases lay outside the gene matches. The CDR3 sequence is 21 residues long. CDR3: CASPAGFETSGRPLSTDTQYF. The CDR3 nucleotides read TGCGCCAGCCCCGCGGGGTTTGAAACTAGCGGGAGACCCTTGAGCACAGATACGCAGTATTTT.

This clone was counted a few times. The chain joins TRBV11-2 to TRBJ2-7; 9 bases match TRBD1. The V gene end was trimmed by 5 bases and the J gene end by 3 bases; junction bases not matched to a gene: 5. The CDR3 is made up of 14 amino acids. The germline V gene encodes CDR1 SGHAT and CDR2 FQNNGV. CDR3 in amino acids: CASSLGQGNYEQYF. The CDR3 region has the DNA TGTGCCAGCAGCCTGGGACAGGGAAACTACGAGCAGTACTTC. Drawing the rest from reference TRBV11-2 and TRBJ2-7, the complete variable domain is EAGVAQSPRYKIIEKRQSVAFWCNPISGHATLYWYQQILGQGPKLLIQFQNNGVVDDSQLPKDRFSAERLKGVDSTLKIQPAKLEDSAVYLCASSLGQGNYEQYFGPGTRLTVT.

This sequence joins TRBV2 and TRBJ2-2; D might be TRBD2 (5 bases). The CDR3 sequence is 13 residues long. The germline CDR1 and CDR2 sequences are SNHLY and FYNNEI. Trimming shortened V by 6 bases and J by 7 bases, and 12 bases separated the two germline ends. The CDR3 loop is CASRTDFNGELFF. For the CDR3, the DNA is TGTGCCAGCAGGACGGACTTTAACGGGGAGCTGTTTTTT.

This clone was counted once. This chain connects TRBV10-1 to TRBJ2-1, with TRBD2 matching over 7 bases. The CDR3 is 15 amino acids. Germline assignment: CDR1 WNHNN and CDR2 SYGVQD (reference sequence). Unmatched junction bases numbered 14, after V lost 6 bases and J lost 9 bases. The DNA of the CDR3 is TGCGCCAGCAGAAGCGGATCCAGCGGGACGGTTGAGCAGTTCTTC. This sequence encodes CASRSGSSGTVEQFF.

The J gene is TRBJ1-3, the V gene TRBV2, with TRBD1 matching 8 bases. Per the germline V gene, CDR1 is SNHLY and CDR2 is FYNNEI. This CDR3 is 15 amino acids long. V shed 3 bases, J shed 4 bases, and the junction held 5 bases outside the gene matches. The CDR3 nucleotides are TGTGCCAGCAGTGATGCCAGGGGGCACGGAAACACCATATATTTT. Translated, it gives CASSDARGHGNTIYF.

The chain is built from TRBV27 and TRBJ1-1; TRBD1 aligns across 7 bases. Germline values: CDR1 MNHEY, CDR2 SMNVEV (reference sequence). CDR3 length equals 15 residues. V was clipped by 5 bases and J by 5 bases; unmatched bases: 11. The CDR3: CASSPSWTGRTEAFF. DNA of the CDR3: TGTGCCAGCAGTCCCTCATGGACAGGACGGACTGAAGCTTTCTTT.

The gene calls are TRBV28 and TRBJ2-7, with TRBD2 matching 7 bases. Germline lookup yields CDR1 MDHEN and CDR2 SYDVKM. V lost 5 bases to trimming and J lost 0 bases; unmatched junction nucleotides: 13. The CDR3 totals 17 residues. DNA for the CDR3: TGTGCCAGCAGTCTTGGAGGGGCGGGAGACCCCTCCTACGAGCAGTACTTC. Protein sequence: CASSLGGAGDPSYEQYF.

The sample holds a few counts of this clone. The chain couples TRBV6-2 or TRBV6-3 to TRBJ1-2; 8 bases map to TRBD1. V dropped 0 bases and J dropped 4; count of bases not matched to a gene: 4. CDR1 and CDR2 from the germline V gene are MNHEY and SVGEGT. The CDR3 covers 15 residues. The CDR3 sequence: CASSYSGTGIYGYTF. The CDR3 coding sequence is TGTGCCAGCAGTTACTCCGGGACAGGAATCTATGGCTACACCTTC.

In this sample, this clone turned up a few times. This chain's CDR3 is CASSQAAAGNNEQFF. DNA of the CDR3: TGTGCCAGCAGCCAAGCCGCAGCGGGGAACAATGAGCAGTTCTTC. This chain joins TRBV14 and TRBJ2-1, with TRBD2 identical over 7 bases. CDR1 SGHDN and CDR2 FVKESK come from the germline V gene. This CDR3 is built from 15 residues. The trim removed 1 base at V and 5 bases at J, leaving 5 bases unmatched.